Listed below are T cell receptor beta chains from one sample, sequenced in a study of blood T cell repertoires in COVID-19. Using immunoSEQ multiplex PCR, the repertoire was profiled, and TCRdb retains in-frame clones only, with some absent. The sample shows approximately 90,000 clones, around 87% of them seen only once. The sequenced sample consisted of peripheral blood. These receptors all come from an elderly woman with acute or convalescent COVID-19. Both conserved end residues are part of each CDR3. Each record gives: clone size, D gene, V gene, J gene, CDR3 protein, CDR3 DNA. The D gene is left open where the match is weak. Only part of the rows carry a size: once, few, many, or a class if the clone is expanded.

>NA|TRBD1|TRBV7-9|TRBJ2-5
CASSPGTGAGVETQYF
TGTGCCAGCAGCCCGGGGACAGGGGCGGGAGTGGAGACCCAGTACTTC
>NA|NA|TRBV2|TRBJ2-7
CASSPRELEQYF
TGTGCCAGCAGTCCGAGGGAGCTGGAGCAGTACTTC
>NA|NA|TRBV10-3|TRBJ1-3
CAISEPGSGNTIYF
TGTGCCATCAGTGAGCCAGGGTCTGGAAACACCATATATTTT
>once|NA|TRBV7-7|TRBJ2-5
CASSLGAGETQYF
TGTGCTAGCAGCTTAGGGGCAGGAGAGACCCAGTACTTC
>NA|TRBD2|TRBV9|TRBJ2-3
CASSARTSGTGDTQYF
TGTGCCAGCAGCGCCCGGACTAGCGGGACGGGAGATACGCAGTATTTT
>once|TRBD1|TRBV7-9|TRBJ1-6
CASSSTAGGNSPLHF
TGTGCCAGCAGCTCCACTGCAGGGGGGAATTCACCCCTCCACTTT
>NA|TRBD2|TRBV7-9|TRBJ2-5
CASSLGPAGGQETQYF
TGTGCCAGCAGCTTAGGTCCAGCGGGGGGACAAGAGACCCAGTACTTC
>NA|TRBD2|TRBV4-3|TRBJ2-1
CASSQQLAGANNEQFF
TGCGCCAGCAGCCAACAACTAGCGGGGGCGAACAATGAGCAGTTCTTC
>NA|TRBD1|TRBV6-1|TRBJ1-1
CASSEALRTGWGTEAFF
TGTGCCAGCAGTGAAGCGCTTCGGACAGGGTGGGGGACTGAAGCTTTCTTT
>NA|NA|TRBV14|TRBJ2-3
CASSQDWGLGPDTQYF
TGTGCCAGCAGCCAAGATTGGGGTTTGGGGCCAGATACGCAGTATTTT
>NA|TRBD2|TRBV9|TRBJ2-1
CASSVEIAGASEQFF
TGTGCCAGCAGCGTAGAAATAGCGGGAGCGAGTGAGCAGTTCTTC
>NA|NA|TRBV5-1|TRBJ2-3
CASSSNTDTQYF
TGCGCCAGCAGCTCCAACACAGATACGCAGTATTTT
>NA|NA|TRBV6-5|TRBJ2-1
CASSRTQSNEQFF
TGTGCCAGCAGCCGGACTCAAAGCAATGAGCAGTTCTTC
>NA|NA|TRBV19|TRBJ2-2
CASSVTGINTGELFF
TGTGCCAGTAGTGTCACAGGGATCAACACCGGGGAGCTGTTTTTT
>NA|NA|TRBV19|TRBJ2-7
CATALAGGAYEQYF
TGTGCCACCGCCTTGGCGGGCGGAGCCTACGAGCAGTACTTC
>NA|TRBD1|TRBV19|TRBJ2-2
CASKLKGGPLGPGELFF
TGTGCCAGTAAACTTAAAGGGGGCCCCCTCGGACCCGGGGAGCTGTTTTTT
>NA|TRBD1|TRBV20-1|TRBJ1-1
CSADLGQLAFF
TGCAGTGCTGACCTGGGACAGCTTGCTTTCTTT
>NA|NA|TRBV6-5|TRBJ1-1
CASSLEGASNTEAFF
TGTGCCAGCAGTTTAGAAGGGGCTAGTAACACTGAAGCTTTCTTT
>NA|TRBD2|TRBV11-2|TRBJ2-3
CASSLGTSGGRTDTQYF
TGTGCCAGCAGCTTAGGCACTAGCGGGGGGCGCACAGATACGCAGTATTTT
>NA|TRBD2|TRBV5-1|TRBJ2-5
CASSPLPRGGQETQYF
TGCGCCAGCAGCCCGCTGCCGCGGGGGGGACAAGAGACCCAGTACTTC
>NA|TRBD1|TRBV7-9|TRBJ2-1
CASSPVRGRSNEQFF
TGTGCCAGCAGCCCCGTCAGGGGGCGGAGCAATGAGCAGTTCTTC
>NA|TRBD1|TRBV6-1|TRBJ1-2
CASSATDRGKNGYTF
TGTGCCAGCAGTGCTACGGACAGGGGAAAGAATGGCTACACCTTC
>NA|NA|TRBV19|TRBJ1-4
CASSIGRGRNEKLFF
TGTGCCAGTAGTATAGGACGAGGGCGTAATGAAAAACTGTTTTTT
>NA|NA|TRBV27|TRBJ2-7
CASSSIGESRSYEQYF
TGTGCCAGCAGTTCCATCGGAGAGAGCCGCTCCTACGAGCAGTACTTC
>NA|NA|TRBV5-8|TRBJ1-5
CASSWGVQPQHF
TGTGCCAGCAGTTGGGGGGTTCAGCCCCAGCATTTT
>NA|NA|TRBV7-3|TRBJ2-3
CASSSQRGDTQYF
TGTGCCAGCAGCTCTCAAAGGGGAGATACGCAGTATTTT